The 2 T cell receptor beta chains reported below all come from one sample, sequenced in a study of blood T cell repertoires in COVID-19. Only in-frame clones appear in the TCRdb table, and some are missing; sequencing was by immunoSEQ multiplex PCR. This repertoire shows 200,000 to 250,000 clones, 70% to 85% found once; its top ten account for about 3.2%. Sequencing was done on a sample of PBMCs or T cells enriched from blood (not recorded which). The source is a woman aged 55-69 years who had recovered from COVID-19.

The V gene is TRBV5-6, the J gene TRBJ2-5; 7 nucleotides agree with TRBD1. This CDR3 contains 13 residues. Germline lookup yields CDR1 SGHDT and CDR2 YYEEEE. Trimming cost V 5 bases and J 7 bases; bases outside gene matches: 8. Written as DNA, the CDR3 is TGTGCCAGCAGTTACACAGGGGTTGGGACCCAGTACTTC. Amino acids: CASSYTGVGTQYF.

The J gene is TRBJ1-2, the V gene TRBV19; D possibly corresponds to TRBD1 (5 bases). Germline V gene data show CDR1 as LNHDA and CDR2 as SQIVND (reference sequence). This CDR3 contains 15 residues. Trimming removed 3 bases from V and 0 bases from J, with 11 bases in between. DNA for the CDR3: TGTGCCAGTAGTATCACGGACATAACTAACTATGGCTACACCTTC. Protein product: CASSITDITNYGYTF.